This T cell receptor (beta chain) was sequenced in a study of blood T cell repertoires in COVID-19. Background on the study: Sample material is recorded as cDNA or gDNA derived from T cells, B-cell-depleted T cells, or PBMCs.

The V gene lost 1 base and the J gene lost 6 bases, with 8 bases spanning the gap. CDR1 and CDR2 (germline): SGHKS, YYEKEE (reference sequence). The CDR3 has 13 amino acids. The repertoire was sequenced with immunoSEQ multiplex PCR; TCRdb's copy has only in-frame clones and lacks some. The table lists some 220,000 clones, 80% to 85% of them singletons. This clone was seen more than once but under ten times. This TCR was recovered from a woman in her 70s with COVID-19, enrolled during active disease. The rearrangement uses TRBV5-5 and TRBJ1-3; D call uncertain. Sequencing was carried out using peripheral blood. CDR3 protein: CASSLNTVNTIYF. The DNA for the CDR3 is TGTGCCAGCAGCTTGAATACTGTAAACACCATATATTTT.